The entry below gives a single T cell receptor (beta chain) sequence along with its context. This sample is part of a study of control samples from healthy donors and cancer patients. Germline CDR1 and CDR2: SQVTM and ANQGSEA. The CDR3 extends over 13 amino acids. With 6 bases removed from V and 7 bases from J, the gap between germline ends came to 16 bases. The assay was immunoSEQ multiplex PCR, and TCRdb's table has in-frame clones only and misses some. The sample carries about 150,000 clones, over 85% recorded once. The receptor comes from a man in his late teens or twenties in good health. Sequences were obtained from blood. The chain recombines TRBV29-1 with TRBJ2-1; no reliable D call. The CDR3: CSVWLVMGNEQFF. Here the CDR3 DNA reads TGCAGCGTATGGTTGGTCATGGGTAATGAGCAGTTCTTC.